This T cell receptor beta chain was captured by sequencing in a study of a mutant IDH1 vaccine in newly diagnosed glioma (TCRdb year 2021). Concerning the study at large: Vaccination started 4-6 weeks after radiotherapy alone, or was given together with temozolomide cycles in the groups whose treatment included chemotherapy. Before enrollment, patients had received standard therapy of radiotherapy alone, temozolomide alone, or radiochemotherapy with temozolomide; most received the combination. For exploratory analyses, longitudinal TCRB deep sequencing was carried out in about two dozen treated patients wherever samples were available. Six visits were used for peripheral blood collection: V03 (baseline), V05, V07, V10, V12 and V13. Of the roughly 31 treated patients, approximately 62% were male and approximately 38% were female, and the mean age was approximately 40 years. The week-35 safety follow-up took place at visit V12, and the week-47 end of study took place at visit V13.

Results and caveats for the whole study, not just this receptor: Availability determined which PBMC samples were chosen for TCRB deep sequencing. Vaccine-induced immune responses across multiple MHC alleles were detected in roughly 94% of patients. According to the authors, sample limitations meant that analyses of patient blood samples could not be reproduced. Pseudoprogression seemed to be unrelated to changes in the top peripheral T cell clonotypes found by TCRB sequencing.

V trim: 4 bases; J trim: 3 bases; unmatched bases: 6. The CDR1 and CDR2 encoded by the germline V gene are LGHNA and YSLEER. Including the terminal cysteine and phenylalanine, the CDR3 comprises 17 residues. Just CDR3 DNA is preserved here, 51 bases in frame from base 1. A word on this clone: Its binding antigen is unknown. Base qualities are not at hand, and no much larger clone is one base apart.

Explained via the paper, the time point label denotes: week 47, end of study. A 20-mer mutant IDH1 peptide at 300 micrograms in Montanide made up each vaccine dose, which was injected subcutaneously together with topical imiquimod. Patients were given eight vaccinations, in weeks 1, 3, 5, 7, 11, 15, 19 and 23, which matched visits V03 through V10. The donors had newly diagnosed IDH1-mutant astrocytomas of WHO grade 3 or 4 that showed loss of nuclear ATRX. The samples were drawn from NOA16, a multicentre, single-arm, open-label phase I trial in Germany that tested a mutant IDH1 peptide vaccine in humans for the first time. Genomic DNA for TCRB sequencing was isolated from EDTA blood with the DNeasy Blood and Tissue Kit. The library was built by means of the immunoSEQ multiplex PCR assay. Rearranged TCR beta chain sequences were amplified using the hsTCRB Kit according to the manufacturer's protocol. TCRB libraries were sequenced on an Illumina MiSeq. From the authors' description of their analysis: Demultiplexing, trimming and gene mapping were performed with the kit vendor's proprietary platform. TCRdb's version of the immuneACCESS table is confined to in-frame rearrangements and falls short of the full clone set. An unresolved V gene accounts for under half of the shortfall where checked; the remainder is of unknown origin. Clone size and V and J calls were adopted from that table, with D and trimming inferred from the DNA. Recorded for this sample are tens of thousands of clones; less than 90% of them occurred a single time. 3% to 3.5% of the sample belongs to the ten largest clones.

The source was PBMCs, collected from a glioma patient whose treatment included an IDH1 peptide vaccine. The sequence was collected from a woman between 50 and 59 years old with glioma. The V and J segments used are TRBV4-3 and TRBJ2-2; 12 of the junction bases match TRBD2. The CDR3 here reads CASSRKLAGGDTGELFF. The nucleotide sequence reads TGCGCCAGCAGCCGGAAGCTAGCGGGGGGGGACACCGGGGAGCTGTTTTTT.